Listed below are T cell receptor beta chains from one sample, sequenced in a study of T-cell reconstitution after alpha-beta-depleted transplantation in children. MiXCR, applied by TCRdb to the PCR reads, yields one record per CDR3 protein. The sample lists 440,000 or so distinct CDR3 sequences; over 40% were seen once. The specimen was PBMCs, collected before TCRalphabeta/CD19-depleted stem cell transplant. The receptors originated from a girl aged 2-10 years with aplastic anemia, due to receive a stem cell transplant. Both conserved end residues are part of each CDR3. The D gene is left open where the match is weak. Clone size is shown for a subset of rows, as once, few, many or a class of expanded clone.

clone size	CDR3 length	V gene	D gene	J gene	CDR3 protein	CDR3 DNA
many	13	TRBV28	.	TRBJ2-7	CATKRTVHYEQYF	TGTGCCACCAAAAGGACAGTCCACTACGAGCAGTACTTC
.	13	TRBV15	TRBD2	TRBJ2-7	CATSIAGGREQYF	TGTGCCACCAGCATAGCGGGAGGGCGGGAGCAGTACTTC
.	15	TRBV28	.	TRBJ1-5	CASSLTDSGNQPQHF	TGTGCCAGCAGTTTAACCGACAGCGGCAATCAGCCCCAGCATTTT
.	13	TRBV3-1	.	TRBJ2-7	CASSRGGPYEQYF	TGTGCCAGCAGCCGGGGTGGTCCCTACGAGCAGTACTTC
.	16	TRBV7-2	TRBD2	TRBJ2-1	CASSLAGLAGHNEQFF	TGTGCCAGCAGCTTAGCCGGCCTAGCGGGTCACAATGAGCAGTTCTTC
.	11	TRBV7-9	.	TRBJ1-1	CASSQGPEAFF	TGTGCCAGCAGCCAGGGGCCTGAAGCTTTCTTT
.	14	TRBV29-1	TRBD2	TRBJ2-5	CSVEKIAGWETQYF	TGCAGCGTTGAAAAAATAGCGGGATGGGAGACCCAGTACTTC
.	17	TRBV10-1	.	TRBJ2-7	CASSNRSGAPSHYEQYF	TGCGCCAGCAGCAACCGCTCCGGGGCCCCTTCACACTACGAGCAGTACTTC
.	13	TRBV10-3	.	TRBJ2-5	CAISGGPRETQYF	TGTGCCATCAGCGGGGGGCCGCGGGAGACCCAGTACTTC
.	12	TRBV6-6	TRBD1	TRBJ1-1	CASRRQGPEAFF	TGTGCCAGCAGGCGACAGGGGCCTGAAGCTTTCTTT
.	13	TRBV29-1	.	TRBJ1-4	CSVGWDTNEKLFF	TGCAGCGTTGGGTGGGACACTAATGAAAAACTGTTTTTT
.	14	TRBV10-1	.	TRBJ2-1	CASSEPPEGDEQFF	TGCGCCAGCAGTGAACCCCCGGAGGGGGATGAGCAGTTCTTC
.	14	TRBV6-1	.	TRBJ2-7	CASSKSGTELPLTF	TGTGCCAGCAGTAAATCCGGGACTGAGCTTCCCTTAACCTTC
.	16	TRBV20-1	TRBD2	TRBJ2-3	CSARPLLAGVTDTQYF	TGCAGTGCTAGACCTCTACTAGCGGGAGTAACAGATACGCAGTATTTT
few	18	TRBV11-1	.	TRBJ2-7	CASSSNPGTQKISYEQYF	TGTGCCAGCAGCTCGAATCCCGGGACCCAAAAAATTTCCTACGAGCAGTACTTC
few	13	TRBV12-3/TRBV12-4	.	TRBJ2-7	CASSLTVSHEQYF	TGTGCCAGCAGTTTAACCGTATCCCACGAGCAGTACTTC
.	16	TRBV7-2	TRBD1	TRBJ1-1	CASSSFQQGAGTEAFF	TGTGCCAGCAGCTCCTTTCAACAGGGGGCGGGTACTGAAGCTTTCTTT
.	13	TRBV20-1	TRBD2	TRBJ2-7	CSARWERDYEQYF	TGCAGTGCTAGATGGGAGCGGGACTACGAGCAGTACTTC
few	13	TRBV12-3/TRBV12-4	TRBD1	TRBJ1-2	CAAGQVADYGYTF	TGTGCCGCTGGACAGGTGGCCGACTATGGCTACACCTTC
.	15	TRBV5-1	TRBD1	TRBJ2-4	CASSIRGLVENIQYF	TGCGCCAGCAGCATCAGGGGGCTTGTCGAAAACATTCAGTACTTC
few	15	TRBV29-1	.	TRBJ2-5	CSVEIRWGRGETQYF	TGCAGCGTTGAAATTAGGTGGGGTAGAGGGGAGACCCAGTACTTC
few	15	TRBV7-2	TRBD2	TRBJ2-5	CASSLSGLATETQYF	TGTGCCAGCAGCTTATCCGGACTAGCCACAGAGACCCAGTACTTC
.	13	TRBV20-1	TRBD2	TRBJ2-7	CSARASGGYEQYF	TGCAGTGCTAGAGCCAGCGGGGGTTACGAGCAGTACTTC
.	16	TRBV28	.	TRBJ2-1	CASSPTGVADYNEQFF	TGTGCCAGCAGTCCCACGGGAGTAGCGGACTACAATGAGCAGTTCTTC
.	14	TRBV11-2	.	TRBJ2-2	CASSFGGSGLGLFF	TGTGCCAGCAGCTTTGGGGGTTCCGGCCTGGGGCTGTTTTTT
.	14	TRBV6-1	.	TRBJ2-7	CASSLGRNLGGQYF	TGTGCCAGCAGCCTCGGACGGAACTTAGGCGGGCAGTACTTC
.	16	TRBV19	TRBD2	TRBJ2-7	CASSILSGGKSYEQYF	TGTGCCAGTAGTATTCTTAGCGGGGGAAAATCCTACGAGCAGTACTTC
.	16	TRBV4-2	TRBD1	TRBJ1-4	CASSQERQGIREKLFF	TGTGCCAGCAGCCAAGAACGACAGGGGATACGTGAAAAACTGTTTTTT
.	13	TRBV20-1	TRBD1	TRBJ1-2	CSAGPGQGNGYTF	TGCAGTGCTGGACCGGGACAGGGGAACGGCTACACCTTC
.	17	TRBV18	TRBD2	TRBJ2-1	CASSSGTSGGFLDEQFF	TGTGCCAGCTCATCGGGTACTAGCGGAGGATTCTTAGACGAGCAGTTCTTC
.	18	TRBV12-3/TRBV12-4	TRBD1	TRBJ1-1	CASSLLTGGIHMNTEAFF	TGTGCCAGCAGTTTATTGACAGGGGGGATCCATATGAACACTGAAGCTTTCTTT
few	10	TRBV12-3/TRBV12-4	.	TRBJ1-3	CASGGNTIYF	TGTGCCAGCGGAGGAAACACCATATATTTT
few	12	TRBV5-1	.	TRBJ2-5	CASSSPQETQYF	TGCGCCAGCAGCTCCCCCCAAGAGACCCAGTACTTC
many	13	TRBV6-4	.	TRBJ2-1	CASSDGGGNEQFF	TGTGCCAGCAGTGACGGAGGGGGGAATGAGCAGTTCTTC
many	15	TRBV7-2	.	TRBJ1-4	CASSPQVGYKEKLFF	TGTGCCAGCAGCCCCCAGGTGGGGTACAAAGAAAAACTGTTTTTT
many	16	TRBV5-1	.	TRBJ2-7	CASSLIPQGLWYEQYF	TGCGCCAGCAGCTTAATCCCACAGGGCTTATGGTACGAGCAGTACTTC
.	14	TRBV7-8	TRBD1	TRBJ1-1	CASSPYRDRGWAFF	TGTGCCAGCAGCCCCTACCGGGACAGGGGGTGGGCTTTCTTT
many	13	TRBV12-3/TRBV12-4	.	TRBJ2-1	CASSLNRVNEQFF	TGTGCCAGCAGTTTGAACAGGGTCAATGAGCAGTTCTTC
.	17	TRBV20-1	TRBD1	TRBJ1-5	CSARDLQGAASNQPQHF	TGCAGTGCTAGAGACCTCCAGGGGGCTGCGAGCAATCAGCCCCAGCATTTT
few	17	TRBV15	.	TRBJ2-2	CATSREFLGRETGELFF	TGTGCCACCAGCAGAGAGTTTTTAGGGAGAGAAACCGGGGAGCTGTTTTTT